A single sample is the source of the 6 T cell receptor beta chains below, sequenced in a study of vaccination and CD4 T cells after COVID-19 (dated by TCRdb to 2021 to 2024). The method was PCR. The sequencer listed for this sample is Illumina iSeq 100. DNA from cultured CD4+ T cells was subjected to TCR sequencing with the Oncomine TCR Beta short-read assay at the Johns Hopkins FTIC core. The public reads were reprocessed in TCRdb via fastp at Q25 and MiXCR, keeping in-frame beta chains. Rows merge per CDR3 protein into single entries with the most common DNA and genes. Here the sample has 15,000 to 20,000 distinct CDR3 sequences; 45% to 65% occur a single time. The top ten hold around 8.9% of the sample. The sample's treatment or condition label is to be understood as: roughly ten-day PBMC culture with coronavirus spike peptide pools or control peptides (ViraFEST assay). The antigens of these receptors remain unknown.

The sequencing sample was made of CD4+ T cells from blood, cultured in vitro. Receptors were obtained from a human donor who had recovered from COVID-19.

V is TRBV5-6 and J is TRBJ1-2; possibly TRBD1 for D (5 bases). This CDR3 is built from 12 residues. With 4 bases removed from V and 4 bases from J, the gap between germline ends came to 8 bases. Germline CDR1 reads SGHDT; CDR2 reads YYEEEE. The CDR3 DNA reads TGTGCCAGCAGCCCCGGGGCCTATGGCTACACCTTC. This translates into CASSPGAYGYTF.

This clonotype was counted once. The V call is TRBV10-1, the J call TRBJ2-7, with TRBD2 matching over 11 bases. With V trimmed by 5 bases and J by 2 bases, 5 bases remained unmatched. Germline V gene data show CDR1 as WNHNN and CDR2 as SYGVQD (reference sequence). The CDR3 is 15 residues long. DNA of the CDR3: TGCGCCAGCAGTCCGATAGCGGGAGGGACCTACGAGCAGTACTTC. Its protein is CASSPIAGGTYEQYF.

This clonotype is classed as medium-sized. Here the CDR3 DNA reads TGCAGTGCTAGAGAGCGGCGGGGGGTAGAGGAAAAACTGTTTTTT. Encoded protein: CSARERRGVEEKLFF. V is TRBV20-1 and J is TRBJ1-4, with a possible D match to TRBD1 (5 bases). With 0 bases removed from V and 8 bases from J, the gap between germline ends came to 16 bases. There are 15 residues in the CDR3. The germline gives CDR1 DFQATT, CDR2 SNEGSKA (reference sequence).

The chain combines TRBV19 with TRBJ1-1, with 7 nucleotides matching TRBD1. Unmatched junction bases numbered 11, after V lost 3 bases and J lost 1 base. The germline V gene encodes CDR1 LNHDA and CDR2 SQIVND (reference sequence). The CDR3 extends over 17 amino acids. The CDR3, as DNA: TGTGCCAGTAGTATCTACAGGGGTAGTAGAGGGAACACTGAAGCTTTCTTT. Its protein is CASSIYRGSRGNTEAFF.

The chain uses TRBV6-1 and TRBJ2-5, with D perhaps matching TRBD1 (5 bases). CDR1 is MNHNS and CDR2 is SASEGT in the germline V gene. The CDR3 sequence is 13 residues long. Trimming pared 11 bases from V and 5 bases from J, leaving 18 bases between. The CDR3 nucleotides read TGTGCCGTAGCCAGGGAATTCGGCGAGACCCAGTACTTC. As protein: CAVAREFGETQYF.

This chain joins TRBV12-5 and TRBJ1-1, with unresolved D. Germline-derived CDR1 and CDR2 are LGHNT and FRNRAP. The CDR3 has 14 amino acids. V was pared by 8 bases and J by 0 bases, with 13 bases between. The CDR3 loop is CASSEGFMNTEAFF. The DNA for the CDR3 is TGTGCTAGTAGCGAGGGCTTCATGAACACTGAAGCTTTCTTT. The full variable domain, in which reference TRBV12-5 and TRBJ1-1 provide the parts outside the CDR3, is DARVTQTPRHKVTEMGQEVTMRCQPILGHNTVFWYRQTMMQGLELLAYFRNRAPLDDSGMPKDRFSAEMPDATLATLKIQPSEPRDSAVYFCASSEGFMNTEAFFGQGTRLTVV.